This T cell receptor (beta chain) is from a study of blood T cell repertoires in COVID-19. Symptom resolution, clearance, or two negative PCRs marked the recovered donors of Cohort 3. Using immunoSEQ multiplex PCR, the repertoire was profiled, and TCRdb retains in-frame clones only, with some absent. The sample includes over 250,000 clones, approximately 86% of them seen just once. The receptor was derived from a woman aged 18-29 years who had recovered from COVID-19. Material for sequencing was PBMCs or T cells enriched from blood (not recorded which).

The CDR3 reads CAWSPGTGNEKLFF. The CDR3, as DNA: TGTGCCTGGAGCCCCGGGACAGGAAATGAAAAACTGTTTTTT. V usage is TRBV30 and J usage is TRBJ1-4, with 8 bases aligning to TRBD1. V was clipped by 3 bases and J by 5 bases; unmatched bases: 5. This CDR3 region has 14 residues. The V gene's germline CDR1 is GTSNPN and CDR2 SVGIG (reference sequence).